This entry features one T cell receptor beta chain sequence. Original processing notes: Estimation of nucleated cell counts relied on the amplification of reference gene primers. Here immunoSEQ multiplex PCR was the method, and the copy in TCRdb shows in-frame clones only, minus some. The DNA gave D and trimming, while V, J and clone size come from that table. The sample records just over 80,000 clones, around 86% being singletons. The CDR3 length is 14 residues. CDR1 and CDR2 (germline): KGHSH, LQKENI. V trimming: 2 bases; J trimming: 6 bases; junction bases outside the gene matches: 3. The data originate from a study of blood T cell repertoires in COVID-19. Study information: Acute and convalescent COVID-19 samples came from the United States, Italy and Spain. In each case, the material was cDNA or gDNA derived from T cells, B-cell-depleted T cells, or PBMCs.

The specimen was peripheral blood. This chain uses TRBV18 with TRBJ2-3, with 9 bases aligning to TRBD1. This TCR came from a man of 80 years or more with acute or convalescent COVID-19. The CDR3 bases are TGTGCCAGCTCACCAACAGGGGGCTGGGATACGCAGTATTTT. Translating it yields CASSPTGGWDTQYF.